This TCR beta chain was profiled in a study of PD-1 blockade in classical Hodgkin lymphoma. Turning to the study itself: Patients were dosed intravenously with nivolumab at 3 mg/kg every 2 weeks. Study-level findings and limits: What drove the repertoire differences, possibly disease activity or prior therapy, has not been defined. Some patients started nivolumab under 1 year after ASCT, and they were excluded. Complete responders showed a baseline diversity that resembled the diversity of newly diagnosed patients.

As for this clone: The antigen is unknown.

Generated by immunoSEQ multiplex PCR, the TCRdb table keeps only in-frame clones and is missing some. The sample holds about 40,000 clones, 85% to 90% seen once. This CDR3 is 15 amino acids long. Trimming took 3 bases from V and 3 from J; bases not matched to a gene: 5. Germline lookup yields CDR1 KGHSH and CDR2 LQKENI. Every patient relapsed after autologous stem cell transplantation, and brentuximab vedotin exposure varied. This specimen was peripheral blood mononuclear cells (PBMCs), taken at baseline. This sequence joins TRBV18 and TRBJ2-1; 7 bases align to TRBD1. This TCR was sampled from a human donor with classical Hodgkin lymphoma. CDR3 protein: CASSPRGTDYNEQFF. The CDR3 nucleotides are TGTGCCAGCTCACCGAGGGGGACAGACTACAATGAGCAGTTCTTC.